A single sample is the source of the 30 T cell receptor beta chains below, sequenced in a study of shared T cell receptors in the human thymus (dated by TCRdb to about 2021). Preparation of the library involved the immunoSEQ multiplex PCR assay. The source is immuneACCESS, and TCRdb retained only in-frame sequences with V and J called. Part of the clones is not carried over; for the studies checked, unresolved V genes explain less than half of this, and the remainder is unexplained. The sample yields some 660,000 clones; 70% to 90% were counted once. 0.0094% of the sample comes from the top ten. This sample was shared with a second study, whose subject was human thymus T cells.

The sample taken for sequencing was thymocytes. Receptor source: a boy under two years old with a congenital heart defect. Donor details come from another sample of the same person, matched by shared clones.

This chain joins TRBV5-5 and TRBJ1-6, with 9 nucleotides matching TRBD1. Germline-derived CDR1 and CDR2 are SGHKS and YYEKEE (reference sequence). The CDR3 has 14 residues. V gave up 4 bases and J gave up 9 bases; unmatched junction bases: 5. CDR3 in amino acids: CASSRTGVLSPLHF. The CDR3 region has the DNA TGTGCCAGCAGCCGGACAGGGGTCCTTTCACCCCTCCACTTT.

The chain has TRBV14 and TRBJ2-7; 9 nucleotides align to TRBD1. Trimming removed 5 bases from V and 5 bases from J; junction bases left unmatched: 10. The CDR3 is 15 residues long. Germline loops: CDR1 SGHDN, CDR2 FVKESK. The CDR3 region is CASSGRTGEVHEQYF. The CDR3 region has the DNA TGTGCCAGCAGCGGGCGGACAGGGGAAGTCCACGAGCAGTACTTC.

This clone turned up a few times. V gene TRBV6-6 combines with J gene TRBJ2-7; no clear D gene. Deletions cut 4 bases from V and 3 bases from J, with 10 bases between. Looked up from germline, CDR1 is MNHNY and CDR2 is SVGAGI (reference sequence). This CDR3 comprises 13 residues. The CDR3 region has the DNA TGTGCCAGCAGTTCCCCAACATTCTACGAGCAGTACTTC. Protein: CASSSPTFYEQYF.

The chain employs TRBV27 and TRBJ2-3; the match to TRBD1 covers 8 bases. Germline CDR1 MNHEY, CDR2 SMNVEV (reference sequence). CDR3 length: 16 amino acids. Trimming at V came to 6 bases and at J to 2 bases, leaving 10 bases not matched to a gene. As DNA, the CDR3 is TGTGCCAGCAGGGACAGGGCGAATGGTTCCACAGATACGCAGTATTTT. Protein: CASRDRANGSTDTQYF.

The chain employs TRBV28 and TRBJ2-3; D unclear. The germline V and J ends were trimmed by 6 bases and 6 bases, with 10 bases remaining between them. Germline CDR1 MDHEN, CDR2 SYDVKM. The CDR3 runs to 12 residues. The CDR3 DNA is TGTGCCAGCAGCCTTCCTTCGGATACGCAGTATTTT. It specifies CASSLPSDTQYF. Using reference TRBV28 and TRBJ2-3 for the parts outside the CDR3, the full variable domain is DVKVTQSSRYLVKRTGEKVFLECVQDMDHENMFWYRQDPGLGLRLIYFSYDVKMKEKGDIPEGYSVSREKKERFSLILESASTNQTSMYLCASSLPSDTQYFGPGTRLTVL.

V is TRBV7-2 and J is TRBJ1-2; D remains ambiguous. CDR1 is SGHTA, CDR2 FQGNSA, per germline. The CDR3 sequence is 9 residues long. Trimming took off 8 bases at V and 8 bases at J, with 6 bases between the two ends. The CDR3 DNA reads TGTGCCAGCCCGGGAGGCTACACCTTC. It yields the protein CASPGGYTF.

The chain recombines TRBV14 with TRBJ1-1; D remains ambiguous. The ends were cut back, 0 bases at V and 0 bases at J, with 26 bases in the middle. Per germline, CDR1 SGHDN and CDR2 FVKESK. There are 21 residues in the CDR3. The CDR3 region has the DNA TGTGCCAGCAGCCAAGATACTGAGGGTCTGGAGGGTGGGGAAATGAACACTGAAGCTTTCTTT. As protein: CASSQDTEGLEGGEMNTEAFF.

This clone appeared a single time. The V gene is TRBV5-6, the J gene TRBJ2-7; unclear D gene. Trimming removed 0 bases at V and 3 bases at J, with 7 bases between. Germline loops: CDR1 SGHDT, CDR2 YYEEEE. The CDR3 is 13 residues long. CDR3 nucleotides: TGTGCCAGCAGCTTGGCTGCTAGCTACGAGCAGTACTTC. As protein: CASSLAASYEQYF.

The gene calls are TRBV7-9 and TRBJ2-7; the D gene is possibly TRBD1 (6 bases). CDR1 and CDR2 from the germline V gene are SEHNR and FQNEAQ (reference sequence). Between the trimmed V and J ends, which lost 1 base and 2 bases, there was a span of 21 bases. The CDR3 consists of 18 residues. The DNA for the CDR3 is TGTGCCAGCAGCTTAGTTCTGGGGGTGGGACACAACACCTACGAGCAGTACTTC. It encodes CASSLVLGVGHNTYEQYF.

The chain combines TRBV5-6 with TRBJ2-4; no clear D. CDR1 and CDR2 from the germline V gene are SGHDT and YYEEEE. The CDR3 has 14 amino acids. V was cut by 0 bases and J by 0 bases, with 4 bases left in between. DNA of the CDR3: TGTGCCAGCAGCTTGGGACTAGCCAAAAACATTCAGTACTTC. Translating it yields CASSLGLAKNIQYF.

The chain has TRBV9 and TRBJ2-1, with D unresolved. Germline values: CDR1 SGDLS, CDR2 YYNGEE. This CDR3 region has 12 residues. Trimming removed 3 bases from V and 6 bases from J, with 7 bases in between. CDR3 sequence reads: CASSEELNEQFF. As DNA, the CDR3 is TGTGCCAGCAGCGAAGAGCTCAATGAGCAGTTCTTC. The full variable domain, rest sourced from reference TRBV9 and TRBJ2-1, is DSGVTQTPKHLITATGQRVTLRCSPRSGDLSVYWYQQSLDQGLQFLIQYYNGEERAKGNILERFSAQQFPDLHSELNLSSLELGDSALYFCASSEELNEQFFGPGTRLTVL.

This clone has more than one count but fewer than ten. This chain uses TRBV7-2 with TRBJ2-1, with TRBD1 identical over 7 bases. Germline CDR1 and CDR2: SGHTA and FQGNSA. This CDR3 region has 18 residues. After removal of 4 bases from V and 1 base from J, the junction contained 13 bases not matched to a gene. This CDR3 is CASSSSEPGTASYNEQFF. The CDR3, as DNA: TGTGCCAGCAGCTCCTCCGAACCCGGGACAGCGTCCTACAATGAGCAGTTCTTC.

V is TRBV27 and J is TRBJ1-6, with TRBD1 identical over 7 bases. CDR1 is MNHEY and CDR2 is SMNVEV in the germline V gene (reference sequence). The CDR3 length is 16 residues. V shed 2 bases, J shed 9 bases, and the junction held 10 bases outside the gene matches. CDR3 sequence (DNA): TGTGCCAGCAGTTTAGGGGACAGTCAACGGGGTTCACCCCTCCACTTT. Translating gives CASSLGDSQRGSPLHF.

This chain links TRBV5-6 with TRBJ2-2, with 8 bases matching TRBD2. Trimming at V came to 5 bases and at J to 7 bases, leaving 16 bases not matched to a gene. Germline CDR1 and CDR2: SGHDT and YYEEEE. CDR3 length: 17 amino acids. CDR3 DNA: TGTGCCAGCAGACGCCGGGGAGGCGGGGGGCATAACGGGGAGCTGTTTTTT. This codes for CASRRRGGGGHNGELFF. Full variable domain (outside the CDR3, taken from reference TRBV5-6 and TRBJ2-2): DAGVTQSPTHLIKTRGQQVTLRCSPKSGHDTVSWYQQALGQGPQFIFQYYEEEERQRGNFPDRFSGHQFPNYSSELNVNALLLGDSALYLCASRRRGGGGHNGELFFGEGSRLTVL.

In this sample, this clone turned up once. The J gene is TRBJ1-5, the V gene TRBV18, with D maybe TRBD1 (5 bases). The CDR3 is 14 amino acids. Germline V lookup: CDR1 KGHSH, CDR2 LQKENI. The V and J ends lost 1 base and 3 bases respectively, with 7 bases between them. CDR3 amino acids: CASSPRQFNQPQHF. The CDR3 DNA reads TGTGCCAGCTCACCACGACAGTTCAATCAGCCCCAGCATTTT.

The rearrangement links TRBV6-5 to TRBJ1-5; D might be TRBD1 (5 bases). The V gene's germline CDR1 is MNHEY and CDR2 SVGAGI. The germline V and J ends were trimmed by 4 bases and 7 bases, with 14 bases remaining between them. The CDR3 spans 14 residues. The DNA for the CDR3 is TGTGCCAGCAGTTTGGGGCCGCAAGGACAGCCCCAGCATTTT. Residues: CASSLGPQGQPQHF.

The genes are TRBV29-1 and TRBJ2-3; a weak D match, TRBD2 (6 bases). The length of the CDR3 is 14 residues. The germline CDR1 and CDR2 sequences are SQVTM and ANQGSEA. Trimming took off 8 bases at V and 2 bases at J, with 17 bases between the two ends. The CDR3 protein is CSYRRDRNTDTQYF. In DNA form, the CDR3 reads TGCAGCTACCGGCGGGACCGAAACACAGATACGCAGTATTTT.

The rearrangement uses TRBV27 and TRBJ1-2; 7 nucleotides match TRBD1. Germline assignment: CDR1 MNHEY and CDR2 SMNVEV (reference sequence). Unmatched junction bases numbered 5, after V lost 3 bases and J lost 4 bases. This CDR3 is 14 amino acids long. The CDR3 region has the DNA TGTGCCAGCAGTTTGCGGACAGGTGTCTATGGCTACACCTTC. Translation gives CASSLRTGVYGYTF.

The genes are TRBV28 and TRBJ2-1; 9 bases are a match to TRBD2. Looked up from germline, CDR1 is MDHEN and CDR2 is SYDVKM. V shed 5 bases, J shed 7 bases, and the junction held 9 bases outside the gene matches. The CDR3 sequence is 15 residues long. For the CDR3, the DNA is TGTGCCAGCAGTCGAAGCGGGGGGCTTAGTAATGAGCAGTTCTTC. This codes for CASSRSGGLSNEQFF.

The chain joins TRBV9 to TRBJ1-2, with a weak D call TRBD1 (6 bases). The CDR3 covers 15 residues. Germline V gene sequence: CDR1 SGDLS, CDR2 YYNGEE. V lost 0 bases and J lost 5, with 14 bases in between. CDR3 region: CASSVVPGDHYGYTF. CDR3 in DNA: TGTGCCAGCAGCGTAGTCCCAGGGGACCATTATGGCTACACCTTC.

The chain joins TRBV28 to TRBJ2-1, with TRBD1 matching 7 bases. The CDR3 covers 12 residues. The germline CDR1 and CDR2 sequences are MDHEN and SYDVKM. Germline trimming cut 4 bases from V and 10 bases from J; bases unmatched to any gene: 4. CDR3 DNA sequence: TGTGCCAGCAGTTACAGGGGTAGGGAGCAGTTCTTC. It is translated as CASSYRGREQFF.

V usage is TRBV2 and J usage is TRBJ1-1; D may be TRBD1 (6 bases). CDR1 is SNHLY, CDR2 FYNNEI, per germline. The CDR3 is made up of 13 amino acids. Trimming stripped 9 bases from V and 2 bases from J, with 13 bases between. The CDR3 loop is CAREGGENTEAFF. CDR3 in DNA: TGTGCCAGGGAAGGGGGGGAAAACACTGAAGCTTTCTTT.

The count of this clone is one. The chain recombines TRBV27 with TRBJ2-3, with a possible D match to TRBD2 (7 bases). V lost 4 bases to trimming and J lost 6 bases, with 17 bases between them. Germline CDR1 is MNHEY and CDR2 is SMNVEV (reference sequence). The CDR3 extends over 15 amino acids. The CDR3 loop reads CASSSAGADRDTQYF. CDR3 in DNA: TGTGCCAGCAGTTCGGCGGGGGCAGACAGGGATACGCAGTATTTT.

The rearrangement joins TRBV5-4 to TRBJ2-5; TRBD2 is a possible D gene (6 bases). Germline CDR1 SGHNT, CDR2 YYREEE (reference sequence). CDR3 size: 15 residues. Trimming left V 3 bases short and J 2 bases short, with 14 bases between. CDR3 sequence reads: CASSSWNAGQETQYF. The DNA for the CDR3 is TGTGCCAGCAGCTCATGGAATGCGGGGCAAGAGACCCAGTACTTC. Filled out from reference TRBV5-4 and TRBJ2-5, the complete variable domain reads ETGVTQSPTHLIKTRGQQVTLRCSSQSGHNTVSWYQQALGQGPQFIFQYYREEENGRGNFPPRFSGLQFPNYSSELNVNALELDDSALYLCASSSWNAGQETQYFGPGTRLLVL.

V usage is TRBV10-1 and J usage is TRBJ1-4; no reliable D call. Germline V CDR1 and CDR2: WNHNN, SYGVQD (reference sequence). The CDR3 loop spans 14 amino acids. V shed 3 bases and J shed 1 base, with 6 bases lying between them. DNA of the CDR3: TGCGCCAGCAGTGAAGCAAGAACTAATGAAAAACTGTTTTTT. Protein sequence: CASSEARTNEKLFF.

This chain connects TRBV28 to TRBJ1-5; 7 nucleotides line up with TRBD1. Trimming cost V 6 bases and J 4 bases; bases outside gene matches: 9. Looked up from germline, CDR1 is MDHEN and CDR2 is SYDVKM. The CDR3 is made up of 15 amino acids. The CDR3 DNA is TGTGCCAGCAGCCTCCGGACAGGCCCTAATCAGCCCCAGCATTTT. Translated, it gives CASSLRTGPNQPQHF.

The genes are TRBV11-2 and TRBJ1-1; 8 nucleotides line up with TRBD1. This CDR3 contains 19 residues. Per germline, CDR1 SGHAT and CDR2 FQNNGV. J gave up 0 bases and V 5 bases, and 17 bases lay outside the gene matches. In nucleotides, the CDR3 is TGTGCCAGCAGCCCATCGGCAGGACAGGGTTTGGCTCTGAACACTGAAGCTTTCTTT. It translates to CASSPSAGQGLALNTEAFF.

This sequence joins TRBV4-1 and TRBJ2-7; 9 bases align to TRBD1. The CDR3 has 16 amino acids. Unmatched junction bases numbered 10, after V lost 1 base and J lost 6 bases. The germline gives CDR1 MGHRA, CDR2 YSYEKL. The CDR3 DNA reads TGCGCCAGCAGCCAAGCCCCCCGGGACAGGGATCGCGAGCAGTACTTC. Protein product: CASSQAPRDRDREQYF.

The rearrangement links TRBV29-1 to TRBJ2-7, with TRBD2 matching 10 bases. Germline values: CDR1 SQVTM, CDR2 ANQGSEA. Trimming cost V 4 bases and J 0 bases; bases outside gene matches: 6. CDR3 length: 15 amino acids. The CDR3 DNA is TGCAGCGTTGGACTAGCGGGTGCAGGCTCCTACGAGCAGTACTTC. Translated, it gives CSVGLAGAGSYEQYF.

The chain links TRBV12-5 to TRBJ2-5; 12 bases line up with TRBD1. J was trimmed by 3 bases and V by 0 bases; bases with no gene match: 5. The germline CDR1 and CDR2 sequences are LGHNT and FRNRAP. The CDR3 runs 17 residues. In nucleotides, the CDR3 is TGTGCTAGTGGTTTGGTGGGACAGGGGGCAGGTGAAGAGACCCAGTACTTC. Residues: CASGLVGQGAGEETQYF.